This T cell receptor beta chain was documented in a study of T cells in Graves' hyperthyroidism and ophthalmopathy. Broader study findings: Most thyroid clonotypes that were expanded above 0.001 also turned up in blood. Ophthalmopathy prediction by the model preceded onset by a median approximately 6.1 months.

V trimming: 6 bases; J trimming: 4 bases; junction bases outside the gene matches: 6. The CDR3 spans 15 residues. The germline V gene has CDR1 MDHEN and CDR2 SYDVKM. Amplification yielded TCR beta CDR3 regions, with RNA transcripts as the source. The HTBI set primed first-round TCR CDR3 RT-PCR. TCRdb itself ran the multiplex PCR reads through MiXCR, one entry per CDR3 protein. The data hold more than 500,000 distinct CDR3 sequences, with 15% to 20% observed a single time. Many counts were recorded for this clonotype. As yet, its antigen is unknown. Among the patients, aged 18 to 65, hyperthyroidism was newly diagnosed and had lasted under 2 months.

The chain has TRBV28 and TRBJ2-1; 10 bases map to TRBD2. This TCR was sampled from a young woman with Graves' hyperthyroidism. The sample taken for sequencing was blood. This CDR3 is CASSDTSGIYNEQFF. The CDR3 coding sequence is TGTGCCAGCAGCGATACTAGCGGGATATACAATGAGCAGTTCTTC.